Shown below are 29 T cell receptor beta chains from a single sample sequenced in a study of identical twins. In TCRdb, the 5' RACE reads were re-called with MiXCR into one record per CDR3 protein. Of 1.5 million or so distinct CDR3 sequences in the sample, under 35% were seen once. The sequencing input was cord blood. Receptors originate from a newborn girl in good health.

With regard to this clonotype: The germline gene is not matched at one end of the junction; a read error may be the cause. The chain employs TRBV28 and TRBJ2-1, with 8 bases that match TRBD2. From germline, CDR1 is MDHEN and CDR2 SYDVKM. The CDR3 runs to 15 residues. The CDR3 is CASSGTSGSCNEQFF. The CDR3 DNA sequence: TGTGCCAGCAGTGGTACTAGCGGCTCCTGCAATGAGCAGTTCTTC.

The chain uses TRBV2 and TRBJ2-4, with D perhaps matching TRBD2 (6 bases). This CDR3 contains 15 residues. Germline lookup yields CDR1 SNHLY and CDR2 FYNNEI. With 4 bases removed from V and 4 bases from J, the gap between germline ends came to 14 bases. This CDR3 reads CASSADSGGKNIQYF. Written as DNA, the CDR3 is TGTGCCAGCAGTGCTGACAGTGGAGGGAAAAACATTCAGTACTTC.

This clonotype was picked up many times. The chain combines TRBV5-1 with TRBJ2-7; D is ambiguous. The CDR3 spans 12 residues. Trimming took off 7 bases at V and 0 bases at J, with 8 bases between the two ends. Germline assignment: CDR1 SGHRS and CDR2 YFSETQ. CDR3 bases: TGCGCCAGCCGACGCACCTCCTACGAGCAGTACTTC. It specifies CASRRTSYEQYF.

This clonotype appeared a few times. The chain carries TRBV27 and TRBJ2-1; D is tentatively TRBD1 or TRBD2 (6 bases each). Trimming pared 5 bases from V and 8 bases from J, leaving 16 bases between. This CDR3 comprises 14 residues. Germline CDR1 and CDR2: MNHEY and SMNVEV (reference sequence). The CDR3 coding sequence is TGTGCCAGCAGTGGGAGGACAGTTCTGGATGAGCAGTTCTTC. Translation: CASSGRTVLDEQFF.

This clonotype was seen a handful of times. This chain links TRBV12-3 or TRBV12-4 with TRBJ2-5; D is tentatively TRBD1 or TRBD2 (5 bases each). The CDR3 loop spans 13 amino acids. V was trimmed by 0 bases and J by 11 bases, leaving 13 bases between them. The CDR3 nucleotides are TGTGCCAGCAGTTTAGCTTCGGTGGGGGAGCAGTACTTC. It codes for CASSLASVGEQYF.

This clonotype was observed a few times. This chain joins TRBV10-3 and TRBJ2-7; D may be TRBD1 (6 bases). Germline V lookup: CDR1 ENHRY, CDR2 SYGVKD. There are 15 residues in the CDR3. V lost 0 bases to trimming and J lost 5 bases, with 14 bases between them. The CDR3 DNA reads as TGTGCCATCAGTGAGTCTACAGGGCCTCGGGACGAGCAGTACTTC. This sequence encodes CAISESTGPRDEQYF.

The chain joins TRBV18 to TRBJ1-2; maybe TRBD1 (5 bases). The germline CDR1 and CDR2 sequences are KGHSH and LQKENI. Trimming shortened V by 8 bases and J by 0 bases, and 16 bases separated the two germline ends. This CDR3 contains 15 residues. The CDR3 DNA reads TGTGCCAGCACCTGGACACCCAACCCTAACTATGGCTACACCTTC. It yields the protein CASTWTPNPNYGYTF.

The V and J genes are TRBV29-1 and TRBJ2-7, with a weak D call TRBD1 (6 bases). The germline V and J ends were trimmed by 6 bases and 4 bases, with 10 bases remaining between them. CDR3 length: 11 residues. Germline CDR1 reads SQVTM; CDR2 reads ANQGSEA. CDR3 amino acids: CSVVDSYEQYF. CDR3 DNA sequence: TGCAGCGTGGTGGACAGTTACGAGCAGTACTTC.

The V and J genes are TRBV5-4 and TRBJ2-2; D ambiguous. V was cut by 1 base and J by 3 bases, with 13 bases left in between. There are 16 residues in the CDR3. Germline CDR1 is SGHNT and CDR2 is YYREEE (reference sequence). Written as DNA, the CDR3 is TGTGCCAGCAGCTTGCTCTCGGCAGGCTACACCGGGGAGCTGTTTTTT. Protein sequence: CASSLLSAGYTGELFF.

The chain carries TRBV27 and TRBJ2-5; D may correspond to TRBD1 or TRBD2 (5 bases each). The CDR3 loop spans 15 amino acids. Germline CDR1 is MNHEY and CDR2 is SMNVEV (reference sequence). Trimming pared 2 bases from V and 8 bases from J, leaving 18 bases between. The DNA for the CDR3 is TGTGCCAGCAGTTTAGGCCGGGACCCCCCCGAAACCCAGTACTTC. This gives the protein CASSLGRDPPETQYF.

This chain links TRBV9 with TRBJ2-7, with 7 bases that match TRBD1. The CDR3 has 16 residues. V was clipped by 2 bases and J by 7 bases; unmatched bases: 15. Germline V gives CDR1 SGDLS, CDR2 YYNGEE. The CDR3 spells CASSVEPGQAFGEQYF. DNA of the CDR3: TGTGCCAGCAGCGTGGAACCTGGACAGGCGTTCGGGGAGCAGTACTTC.

The table lists this clonotype with a few counts. The J gene is TRBJ2-7, the V gene TRBV7-2, with 9 bases aligning to TRBD1. V lost 5 bases, J lost 2 bases, and 7 bases stayed unmatched. The germline V gene encodes CDR1 SGHTA and CDR2 FQGNSA. The CDR3 length is 15 residues. In DNA, the CDR3 is TGTGCCAGCAGCCCGGACAGGGGATTTCCCTACGAGCAGTACTTC. This encodes CASSPDRGFPYEQYF.

This clonotype has only a few counts. The chain uses TRBV10-3 and TRBJ1-1; 7 bases align to TRBD1. Germline loops: CDR1 ENHRY, CDR2 SYGVKD. The V and J ends lost 4 bases and 6 bases, in that order; junction bases with no gene match: 8. The CDR3 covers 14 residues. The CDR3 nucleotides read TGTGCCATCAGTGCGGCAGGGGGAAACGCTGAAGCTTTCTTT. Encoded protein: CAISAAGGNAEAFF.

V usage is TRBV30 and J usage is TRBJ2-3; D unclear. The germline V and J ends were trimmed by 4 bases and 3 bases, with 11 bases remaining between them. CDR1 and CDR2 from the germline V gene are GTSNPN and SVGIG (reference sequence). There are 13 residues in the CDR3. In DNA form, the CDR3 reads TGTGCCTGGAAGGTTAAGGGAACAGATACGCAGTATTTT. Protein: CAWKVKGTDTQYF.

In this sample, this clonotype turned up a few times. The chain couples TRBV20-1 to TRBJ1-2, with D possibly being TRBD1 (5 bases). V was cut by 6 bases and J by 3 bases, with 20 bases left in between. Germline CDR1 DFQATT, CDR2 SNEGSKA (reference sequence). This CDR3 is built from 15 residues. Written as DNA, the CDR3 is TGCAGTGCGGGGCAGGGACCCGACGGCTACTATGGCTACACCTTC. As protein: CSAGQGPDGYYGYTF.

This clonotype is a singleton in its sample. Here the CDR3 DNA reads TGCGCCAGCAGCCAAGAGCCCCCGACAGGGGGCTATGGCTACACCTTC. It is translated as CASSQEPPTGGYGYTF. This chain connects TRBV4-1 to TRBJ1-2; 9 bases line up with TRBD1. Trimming took 0 bases from V and 4 from J; bases not matched to a gene: 6. Germline V gene sequence: CDR1 MGHRA, CDR2 YSYEKL. CDR3 length: 16 amino acids.

This chain links TRBV20-1 with TRBJ2-7, with 11 bases fitting TRBD2. Germline CDR1 DFQATT, CDR2 SNEGSKA (reference sequence). After removal of 7 bases from V and 7 bases from J, the junction contained 9 bases not matched to a gene. CDR3 size: 13 residues. The CDR3, as DNA: TGCAGTGAGAAAACTAGCGGGAGCTCAGAGCAGTACTTC. It translates to CSEKTSGSSEQYF.

The J gene is TRBJ2-5, the V gene TRBV13, with TRBD1 identical over 8 bases. This CDR3 region has 13 residues. The V gene's germline CDR1 is PRHDT and CDR2 FYEKMQ (reference sequence). The ends lost 4 bases at V and 7 bases at J; junction bases unmatched: 5. The CDR3 reads CASSSRTGLTQYF. DNA of the CDR3: TGTGCCAGCAGCTCCCGGACAGGGCTGACCCAGTACTTC.

In its sample, this clonotype was seen many times. The J gene is TRBJ2-1, the V gene TRBV5-1; unclear D gene. Germline V CDR1 and CDR2: SGHRS, YFSETQ. The CDR3 has 14 amino acids. Trimming stripped 4 bases from V and 3 bases from J, with 11 bases between. The DNA of the CDR3 is TGCGCCAGCAGCCCTTACCCCGGCTACAATGAGCAGTTCTTC. Its translation is CASSPYPGYNEQFF.

V gene TRBV20-1 combines with J gene TRBJ2-7; D is possibly TRBD2 (5 bases). V was shortened by 1 base and J by 0 bases, with 16 bases between the two germline ends. Germline CDR1 is DFQATT and CDR2 is SNEGSKA (reference sequence). This CDR3 has 16 amino acids. CDR3 nucleotide sequence: TGCAGTGCTAGAGTTATTGCTAGGACTTTCTCCTACGAGCAGTACTTC. Its protein is CSARVIARTFSYEQYF.

This clonotype was counted a single time. The germline gene is not matched at one end of the junction; a read error may be the cause. This chain uses TRBV5-1 with TRBJ2-7, with 8 nucleotides matching TRBD2. CDR1 and CDR2 from the germline V gene are SGHRS and YFSETQ. The CDR3 contains 14 residues. The CDR3 nucleotides are TGCGCCAGTACAGCGGGAGAGGTGGCGTACGGGCAGTACTTC. It specifies CASTAGEVAYGQYF.

This clonotype came up a few times. The chain carries TRBV16 and TRBJ1-2; D is uncertain. The CDR3 totals 15 residues. Germline V gene data show CDR1 as KGHSY and CDR2 as FQNENV. Trimming took 3 bases from V and 5 from J, leaving 16 bases between them. CDR3 in DNA: TGTGCCAGCAGCCATTACTTGAGGTCAACATATGGCTACACCTTC. This translates into CASSHYLRSTYGYTF.

The chain joins TRBV3-1 to TRBJ2-3, with TRBD2 matching over 10 bases. The CDR3 runs 14 residues. V lost 1 base and J lost 10; bases outside the gene matches: 5. Germline V lookup: CDR1 LGHDT, CDR2 YNNKEL (reference sequence). The CDR3 loop is CASSQVSSGRAQYF. Here the CDR3 DNA reads TGTGCCAGCAGCCAAGTGTCTAGCGGGAGAGCGCAGTATTTT.

This clonotype was counted many times. The CDR3 region is CASSEVGANYNEQFF. The CDR3 nucleotides are TGCGCCAGCAGTGAGGTGGGGGCAAACTACAATGAGCAGTTCTTC. The genes are TRBV10-2 and TRBJ2-1; D is possibly TRBD1 (6 bases). The CDR3 runs 15 residues. Trimming shortened V by 2 bases and J by 3 bases, and 11 bases separated the two germline ends. CDR1 and CDR2 from the germline V gene are WSHSY and SAAADI.

The rearrangement links TRBV27 to TRBJ2-5, with 7 bases that match TRBD2. CDR3 length: 15 residues. The germline gives CDR1 MNHEY, CDR2 SMNVEV (reference sequence). The V and J ends lost 2 bases and 3 bases, in that order; junction bases with no gene match: 6. The CDR3 reads CASSLASGIKETQYF. In nucleotides, the CDR3 is TGTGCCAGCAGTTTAGCTAGCGGTATAAAAGAGACCCAGTACTTC.

The chain combines TRBV10-2 with TRBJ2-7; D may be TRBD2 (6 bases). V was trimmed by 6 bases and J by 4 bases, leaving 22 bases between them. This CDR3 is built from 16 residues. From germline, CDR1 is WSHSY and CDR2 SAAADI. The CDR3 is CASSEGGADNFYEQYF. CDR3 sequence (DNA): TGCGCCAGCAGCGAGGGCGGGGCAGACAACTTTTACGAGCAGTACTTC.

This clonotype was seen ten or more times. The genes are TRBV11-1 and TRBJ2-1; TRBD1 matches at 9 bases. The V gene end was trimmed by 4 bases and the J gene end by 3 bases; junction bases not matched to a gene: 4. Germline CDR1 reads SGHAT; CDR2 reads FQDESV (reference sequence). The CDR3 runs 15 residues. CDR3 in amino acids: CASSSGGQGYNEQFF. The CDR3 nucleotides are TGTGCCAGCAGCTCCGGGGGACAGGGCTACAATGAGCAGTTCTTC.

This sequence joins TRBV11-2 and TRBJ1-2; D possibly corresponds to TRBD1 (6 bases). Looked up from germline, CDR1 is SGHAT and CDR2 is FQNNGV. Trimming cost V 5 bases and J 5 bases, with 15 bases left between them. This CDR3 is built from 14 residues. CDR3 DNA: TGTGCCAGCAGCGCGAGCGGGACAAGTTATGGCTACACCTTC. Protein: CASSASGTSYGYTF.

This chain uses TRBV2 with TRBJ2-1; TRBD2 matches at 7 bases. This CDR3 has 15 residues. CDR1 is SNHLY, CDR2 FYNNEI, per germline. J gave up 8 bases and V 4 bases, and 11 bases lay outside the gene matches. The DNA for the CDR3 is TGTGCCAGCAGTGTGGGTCTAGCGGCGTACGATGAGCAGTTCTTC. Residues: CASSVGLAAYDEQFF.